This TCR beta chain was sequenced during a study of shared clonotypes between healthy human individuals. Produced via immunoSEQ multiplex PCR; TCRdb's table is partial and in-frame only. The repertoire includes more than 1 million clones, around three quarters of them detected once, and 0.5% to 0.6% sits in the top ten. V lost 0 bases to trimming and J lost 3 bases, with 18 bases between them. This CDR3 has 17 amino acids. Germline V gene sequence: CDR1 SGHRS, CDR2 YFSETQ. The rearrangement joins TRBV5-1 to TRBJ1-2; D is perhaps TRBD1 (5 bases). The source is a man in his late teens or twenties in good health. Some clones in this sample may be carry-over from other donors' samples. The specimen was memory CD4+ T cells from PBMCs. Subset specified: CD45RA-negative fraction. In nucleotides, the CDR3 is TGCGCCAGCAGCTTGGCCGGGGCTTCCCAGTACTACTATGGCTACACCTTC. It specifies CASSLAGASQYYYGYTF.